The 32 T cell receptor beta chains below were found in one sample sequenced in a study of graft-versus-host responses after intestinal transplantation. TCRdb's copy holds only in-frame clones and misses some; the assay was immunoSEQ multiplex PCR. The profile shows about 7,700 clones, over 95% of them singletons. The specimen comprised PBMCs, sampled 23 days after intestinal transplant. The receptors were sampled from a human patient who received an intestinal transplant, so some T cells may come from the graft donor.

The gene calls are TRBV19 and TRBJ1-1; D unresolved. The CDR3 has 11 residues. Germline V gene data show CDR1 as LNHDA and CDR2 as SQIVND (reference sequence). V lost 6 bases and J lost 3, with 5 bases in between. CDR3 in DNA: TGTGCCAGTAGGAGGGACACTGAAGCTTTCTTT. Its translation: CASRRDTEAFF.

CDR3: CAPSPGRTPYEQYF. CDR3 nucleotide sequence: TGTGCCCCCAGCCCTGGGAGAACCCCCTACGAGCAGTACTTC. The V and J genes are TRBV30 and TRBJ2-7; possible D gene TRBD2, 5 bases. CDR3 length: 14 residues. Deletions cut 8 bases from V and 2 bases from J, with 19 bases between. Germline V gene sequence: CDR1 GTSNPN, CDR2 SVGIG (reference sequence).

The CDR3 DNA follows: TGCGCCAGCAGCGATGGGGGACCGGGGGGCAATGAGCAGTTCTTC. Protein: CASSDGGPGGNEQFF. The rearrangement uses TRBV5-1 and TRBJ2-1; 7 bases are shared with TRBD2. The junction had 10 bases not matched to a gene; V was cut back by 4 bases and J by 6 bases. Germline values: CDR1 SGHRS, CDR2 YFSETQ. The CDR3 totals 15 residues.

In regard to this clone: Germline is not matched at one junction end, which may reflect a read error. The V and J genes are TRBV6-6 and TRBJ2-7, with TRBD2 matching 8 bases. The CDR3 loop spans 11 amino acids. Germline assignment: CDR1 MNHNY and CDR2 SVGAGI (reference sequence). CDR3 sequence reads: CASRAGGHLNF. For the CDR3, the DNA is TGTGCCAGCAGGGCGGGAGGCCACTTAAACTTC.

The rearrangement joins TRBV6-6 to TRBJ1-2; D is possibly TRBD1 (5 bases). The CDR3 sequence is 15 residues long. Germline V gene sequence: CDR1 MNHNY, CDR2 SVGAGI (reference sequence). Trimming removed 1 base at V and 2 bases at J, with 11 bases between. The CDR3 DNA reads TGTGCCAGCAGTTACTTTCCAGGGCCCAACTATGGCTACACCTTC. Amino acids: CASSYFPGPNYGYTF.

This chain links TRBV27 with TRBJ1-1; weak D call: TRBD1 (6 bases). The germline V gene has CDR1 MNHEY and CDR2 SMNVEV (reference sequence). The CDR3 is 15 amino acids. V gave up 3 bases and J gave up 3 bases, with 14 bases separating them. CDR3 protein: CASSLSSGGYTEAFF. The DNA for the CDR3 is TGTGCCAGCAGTTTGAGTTCTGGGGGCTACACTGAAGCTTTCTTT.

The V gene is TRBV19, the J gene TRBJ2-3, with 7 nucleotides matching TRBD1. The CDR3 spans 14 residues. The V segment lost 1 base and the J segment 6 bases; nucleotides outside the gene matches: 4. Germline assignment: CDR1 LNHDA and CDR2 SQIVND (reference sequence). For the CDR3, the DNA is TGTGCCAGTAGTATAGGCATGACAGGGGATACGCAGTATTTT. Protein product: CASSIGMTGDTQYF. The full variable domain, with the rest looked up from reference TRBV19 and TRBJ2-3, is DGGITQSPKYLFRKEGQNVTLSCEQNLNHDAMYWYRQDPGQGLRLIYYSQIVNDFQKGDIAEGYSVSREKKESFPLTVTSAQKNPTAFYLCASSIGMTGDTQYFGPGTRLTVL.

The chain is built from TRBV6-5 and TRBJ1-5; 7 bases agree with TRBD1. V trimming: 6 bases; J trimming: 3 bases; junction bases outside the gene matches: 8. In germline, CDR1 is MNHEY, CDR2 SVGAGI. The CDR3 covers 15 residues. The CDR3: CASSETGALNQPQHF. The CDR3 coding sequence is TGTGCCAGCAGCGAAACAGGGGCTCTCAATCAGCCCCAGCATTTT.

CDR3: CASSLSGAYEQYF. CDR3 nucleotides: TGTGCCAGCAGCTTAAGCGGCGCCTACGAGCAGTACTTC. The chain couples TRBV7-3 to TRBJ2-7, with unresolved D. Germline CDR1 and CDR2: SGHTA and FQGTGA. This CDR3 is built from 13 residues. V lost 1 base and J lost 2, with 6 bases in between.

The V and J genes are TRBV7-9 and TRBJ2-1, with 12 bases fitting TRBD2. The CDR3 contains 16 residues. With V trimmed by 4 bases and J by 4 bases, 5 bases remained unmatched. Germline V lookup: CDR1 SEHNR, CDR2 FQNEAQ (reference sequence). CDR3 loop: CASSSLTSGRYNEQFF. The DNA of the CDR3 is TGTGCCAGCAGCTCGCTAACTAGCGGGAGGTACAATGAGCAGTTCTTC.

CDR3 nucleotides: TGCGCCAGCAGCTTGGCTATGGGCGAGCAGTACTTC. It codes for CASSLAMGEQYF. The chain is built from TRBV5-1 and TRBJ2-7; D gene uncertain. The CDR3 totals 12 residues. Germline lookup yields CDR1 SGHRS and CDR2 YFSETQ. V lost 0 bases to trimming and J lost 6 bases, with 7 bases between them.

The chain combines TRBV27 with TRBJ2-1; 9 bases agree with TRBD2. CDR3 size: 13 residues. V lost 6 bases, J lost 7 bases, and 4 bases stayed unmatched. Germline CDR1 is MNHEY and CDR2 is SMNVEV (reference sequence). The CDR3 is CASSMTSGNEQFF. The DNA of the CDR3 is TGTGCCAGCAGCATGACTAGCGGTAATGAGCAGTTCTTC.

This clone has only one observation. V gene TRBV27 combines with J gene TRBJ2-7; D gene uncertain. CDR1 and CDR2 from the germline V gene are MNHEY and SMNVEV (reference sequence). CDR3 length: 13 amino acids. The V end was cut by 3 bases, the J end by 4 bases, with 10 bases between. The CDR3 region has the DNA TGTGCCAGCAGTTTGGCCCCGAGTTACGAGCAGTACTTC. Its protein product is CASSLAPSYEQYF.

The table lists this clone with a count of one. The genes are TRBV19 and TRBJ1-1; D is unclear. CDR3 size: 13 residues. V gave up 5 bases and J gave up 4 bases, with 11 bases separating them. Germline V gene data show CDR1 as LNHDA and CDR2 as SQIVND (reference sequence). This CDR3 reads CASSASGSTEAFF. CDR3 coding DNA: TGTGCCAGTAGTGCAAGTGGTAGCACTGAAGCTTTCTTT.

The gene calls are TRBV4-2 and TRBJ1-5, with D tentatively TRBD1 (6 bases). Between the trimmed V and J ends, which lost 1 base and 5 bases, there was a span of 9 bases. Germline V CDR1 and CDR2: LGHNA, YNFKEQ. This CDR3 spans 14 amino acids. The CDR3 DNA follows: TGTGCCAGCAGCCAAGTTTCAGGGGATCAGCCCCAGCATTTT. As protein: CASSQVSGDQPQHF.

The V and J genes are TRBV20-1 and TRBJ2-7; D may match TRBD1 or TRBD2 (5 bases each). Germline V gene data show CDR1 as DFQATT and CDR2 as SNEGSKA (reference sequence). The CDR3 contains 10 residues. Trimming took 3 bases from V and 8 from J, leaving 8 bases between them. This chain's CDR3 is CSARGVQQYF. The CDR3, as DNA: TGCAGTGCTAGGGGGGTGCAGCAGTACTTC.

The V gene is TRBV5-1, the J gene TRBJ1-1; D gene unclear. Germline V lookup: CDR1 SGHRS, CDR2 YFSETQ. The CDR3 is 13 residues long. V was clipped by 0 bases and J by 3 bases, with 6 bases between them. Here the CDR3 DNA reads TGCGCCAGCAGCTTGGGAGTTCACACTGAAGCTTTCTTT. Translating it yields CASSLGVHTEAFF. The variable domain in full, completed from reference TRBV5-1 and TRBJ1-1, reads KAGVTQTPRYLIKTRGQQVTLSCSPISGHRSVSWYQQTPGQGLQFLFEYFSETQRNKGNFPGRFSGRQFSNSRSEMNVSTLELGDSALYLCASSLGVHTEAFFGQGTRLTVV.

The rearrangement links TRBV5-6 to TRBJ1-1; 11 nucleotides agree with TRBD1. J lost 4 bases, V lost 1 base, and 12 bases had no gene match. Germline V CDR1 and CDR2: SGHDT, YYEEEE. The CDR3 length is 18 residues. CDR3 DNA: TGTGCCAGCAGCTTGTCGTGGAGGACAGGGGGCGACGGCACTGAAGCTTTCTTT. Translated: CASSLSWRTGGDGTEAFF.

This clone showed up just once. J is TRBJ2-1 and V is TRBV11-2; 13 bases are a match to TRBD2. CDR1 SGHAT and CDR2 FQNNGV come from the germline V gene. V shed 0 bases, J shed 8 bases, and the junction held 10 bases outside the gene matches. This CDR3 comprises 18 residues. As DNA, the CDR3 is TGTGCCAGCAGCTTAGATCGCTGGAGGACTAGCGGGAGCTATGAGCAGTTCTTC. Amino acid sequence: CASSLDRWRTSGSYEQFF.

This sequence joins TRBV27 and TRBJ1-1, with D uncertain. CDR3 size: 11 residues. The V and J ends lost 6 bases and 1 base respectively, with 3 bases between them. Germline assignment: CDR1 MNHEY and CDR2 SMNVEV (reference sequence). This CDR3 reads CASRSNTEAFF. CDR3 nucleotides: TGTGCCAGCAGGTCGAACACTGAAGCTTTCTTT.

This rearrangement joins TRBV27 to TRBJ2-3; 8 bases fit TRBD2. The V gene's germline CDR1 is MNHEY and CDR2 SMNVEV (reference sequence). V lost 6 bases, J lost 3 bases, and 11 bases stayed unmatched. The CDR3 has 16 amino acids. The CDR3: CASSPGGRRSTDTQYF. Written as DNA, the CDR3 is TGTGCCAGCAGCCCGGGGGGGCGTCGTTCAACAGATACGCAGTATTTT.

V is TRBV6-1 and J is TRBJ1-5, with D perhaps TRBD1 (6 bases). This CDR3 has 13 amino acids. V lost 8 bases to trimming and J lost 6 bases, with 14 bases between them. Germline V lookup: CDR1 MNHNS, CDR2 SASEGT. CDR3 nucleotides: TGTGCCAGCTTGGCGGGGGGCCTTCAGCCCCAGCATTTT. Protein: CASLAGGLQPQHF.

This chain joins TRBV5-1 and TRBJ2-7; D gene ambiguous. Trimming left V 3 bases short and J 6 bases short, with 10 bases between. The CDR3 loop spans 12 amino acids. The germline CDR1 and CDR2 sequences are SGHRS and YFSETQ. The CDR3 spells CASSSFVSEQYF. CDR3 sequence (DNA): TGCGCCAGCAGCTCCTTTGTATCCGAGCAGTACTTC.

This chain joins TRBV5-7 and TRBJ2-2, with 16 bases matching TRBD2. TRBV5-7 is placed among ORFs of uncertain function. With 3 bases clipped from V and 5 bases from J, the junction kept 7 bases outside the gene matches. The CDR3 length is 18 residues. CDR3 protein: CASSSGLAGGWPTGELFF. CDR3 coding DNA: TGTGCCAGCAGCTCGGGACTAGCGGGAGGGTGGCCAACCGGGGAGCTGTTTTTT.

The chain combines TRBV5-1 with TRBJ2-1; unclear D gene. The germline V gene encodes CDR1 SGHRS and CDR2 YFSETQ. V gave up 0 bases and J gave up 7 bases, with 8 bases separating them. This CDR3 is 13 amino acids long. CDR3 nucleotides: TGCGCCAGCAGCTTGGACGGGTATAATGAGCAGTTCTTC. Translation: CASSLDGYNEQFF.

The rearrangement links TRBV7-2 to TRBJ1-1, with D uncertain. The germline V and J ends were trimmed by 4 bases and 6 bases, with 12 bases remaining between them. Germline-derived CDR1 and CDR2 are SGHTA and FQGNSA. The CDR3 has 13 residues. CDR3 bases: TGTGCCAGCAGCTCCCTAAACTGGGCTGAAGCTTTCTTT. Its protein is CASSSLNWAEAFF.

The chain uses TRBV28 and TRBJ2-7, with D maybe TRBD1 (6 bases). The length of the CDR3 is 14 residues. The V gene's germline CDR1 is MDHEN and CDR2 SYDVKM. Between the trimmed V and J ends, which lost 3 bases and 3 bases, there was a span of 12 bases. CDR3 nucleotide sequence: TGTGCCAGCAGTTTCCGGCAGGGGAGCTACGAGCAGTACTTC. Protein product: CASSFRQGSYEQYF.

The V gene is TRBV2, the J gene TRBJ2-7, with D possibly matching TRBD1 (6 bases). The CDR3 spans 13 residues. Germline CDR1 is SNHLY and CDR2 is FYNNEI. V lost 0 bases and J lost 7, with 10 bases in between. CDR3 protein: CASSEAGAYEQYF. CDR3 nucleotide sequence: TGTGCCAGCAGTGAAGCGGGGGCGTATGAGCAGTACTTC.

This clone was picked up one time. The CDR3 here is CASSLRTGGSFNSPLHF. The CDR3 DNA is TGTGCCAGCAGCCTACGGACAGGGGGCTCTTTTAATTCACCCCTCCACTTT. This rearrangement joins TRBV13 to TRBJ1-6; TRBD1 matches at 11 bases. The CDR3 covers 17 residues. V was clipped by 5 bases and J by 6 bases; unmatched bases: 9. The germline V gene encodes CDR1 PRHDT and CDR2 FYEKMQ (reference sequence).

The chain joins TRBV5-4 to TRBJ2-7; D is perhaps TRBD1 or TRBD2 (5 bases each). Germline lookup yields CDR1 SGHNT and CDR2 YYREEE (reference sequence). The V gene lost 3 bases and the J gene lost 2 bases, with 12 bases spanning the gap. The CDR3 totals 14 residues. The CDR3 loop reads CASSWGTAAYEQYF. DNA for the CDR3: TGTGCCAGCAGCTGGGGGACGGCGGCCTACGAGCAGTACTTC.

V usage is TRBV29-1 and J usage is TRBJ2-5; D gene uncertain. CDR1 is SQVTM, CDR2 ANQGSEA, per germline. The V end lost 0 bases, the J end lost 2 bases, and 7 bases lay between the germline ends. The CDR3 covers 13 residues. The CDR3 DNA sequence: TGCAGCGTTGAAGAGGAAAATCAAGAGACCCAGTACTTC. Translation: CSVEEENQETQYF. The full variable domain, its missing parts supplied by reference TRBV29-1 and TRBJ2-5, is SAVISQKPSRDICQRGTSLTIQCQVDSQVTMMFWYRQQPGQSLTLIATANQGSEATYESGFVIDKFPISRPNLTFSTLTVSNMSPEDSSIYLCSVEEENQETQYFGPGTRLLVL.

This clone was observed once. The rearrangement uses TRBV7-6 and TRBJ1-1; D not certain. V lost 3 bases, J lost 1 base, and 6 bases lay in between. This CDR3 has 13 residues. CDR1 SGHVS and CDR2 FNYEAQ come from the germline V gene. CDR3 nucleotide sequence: TGTGCCAGCAGCTTTGGGGAGAACACTGAAGCTTTCTTT. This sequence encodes CASSFGENTEAFF.